The subject of this entry is one TCR beta chain. The PCR was carried out with 60 Vbeta primers and 13 Jbeta primers. The assay was immunoSEQ multiplex PCR, and TCRdb's table has in-frame clones only and misses some. The sample yields roughly 100,000 clones, roughly 82% seen once. These data originate in a study of cytomegalovirus exposure and HLA in healthy donors. The CDR3 is made up of 14 amino acids. Trimming removed 2 bases from V and 0 bases from J, with 8 bases in between. Germline assignment: CDR1 GTSNPN and CDR2 SVGIG (reference sequence). The clonotype was recovered from a male donor in good health and CMV-seropositive. What was sequenced was PBMCs. The chain uses TRBV30 and TRBJ1-3; D not certain. CDR3 in DNA: TGTGCCTGGAGTTTAGATGGCTCTGGAAACACCATATATTTT. It is translated as CAWSLDGSGNTIYF.